These 18 T cell receptor beta chains share one sample of origin, sequenced in a study of cytomegalovirus exposure and HLA in healthy donors. PCR employed 60 Vbeta and 13 Jbeta primers. Sequenced by immunoSEQ multiplex PCR; TCRdb stores in-frame clones only, minus some. Among about 100,000 clones listed, 80% were seen once. Sequences were obtained from PBMCs. The receptors were gathered from a man aged 25-45 years in good health and CMV-seronegative.

For this clone: The junction departs from the called germline gene at one end, perhaps through a read error. The V gene is TRBV11-2, the J gene TRBJ2-7; D remains unclear. This CDR3 has 16 amino acids. Germline CDR1 reads SGHAT; CDR2 reads FQNNGV. The CDR3 DNA sequence: TGTGCCGGCAGCTCGATTAGAAACAGCCCCTCCGACGGGCAGTACTTC. The encoded protein is CAGSSIRNSPSDGQYF.

The chain recombines TRBV30 with TRBJ1-6; D unclear. This CDR3 has 13 residues. V was pared by 0 bases and J by 14 bases, with 14 bases between. Germline lookup yields CDR1 GTSNPN and CDR2 SVGIG (reference sequence). CDR3 DNA: TGTGCCTGGAGTGTTTCACAGCCTCAGGCCCTCCACTTT. Amino acid sequence: CAWSVSQPQALHF. The full variable domain, completed using reference TRBV30 and TRBJ1-6, is SQTIHQWPATLVQPVGSPLSLECTVEGTSNPNLYWYRQAAGRGLQLLFYSVGIGQISSEVPQNLSASRPQDRQFILSSKKLLLSDSGFYLCAWSVSQPQALHFGNGTRLTVT.

The chain couples TRBV4-1 to TRBJ1-2; TRBD1 agrees at 8 bases. The CDR3 spans 16 residues. Germline-derived CDR1 and CDR2 are MGHRA and YSYEKL. The ends lost 0 bases at V and 7 bases at J; junction bases unmatched: 10. The CDR3 region has the DNA TGCGCCAGCAGCCAAGACCGGGTGGGGACAGGTTTTGGCTACACCTTC. Residues: CASSQDRVGTGFGYTF.

The gene calls are TRBV6-4 and TRBJ2-2; 8 bases agree with TRBD2. V lost 3 bases and J lost 6; bases outside the gene matches: 9. Germline V gives CDR1 MRHNA, CDR2 SNTAGT. The CDR3 has 16 amino acids. CDR3 residues: CASSDQPGLGSGELFF. The DNA of the CDR3 is TGTGCCAGCAGTGATCAACCGGGACTAGGCTCCGGGGAGCTGTTTTTT.

The CDR3, as DNA: TGTGCCAGCAGTTACTCCGACTTGGACAGAGAAGCTTTCTTT. Amino acids: CASSYSDLDREAFF. This chain uses TRBV6-5 with TRBJ1-1; D may be TRBD1 (6 bases). Trimming removed 0 bases at V and 8 bases at J, with 13 bases between. CDR3 size: 14 residues. Germline V gives CDR1 MNHEY, CDR2 SVGAGI.

In this sample, this clone turned up a few times. V usage is TRBV25-1 and J usage is TRBJ1-1; D gene uncertain. V gave up 5 bases and J gave up 1 base, with 5 bases separating them. There are 12 residues in the CDR3. In germline, CDR1 is MGHDK, CDR2 SYGVNS. In DNA, the CDR3 is TGTGCCAGCAGTTTCAAGAACACTGAAGCTTTCTTT. This codes for CASSFKNTEAFF.

The CDR3 reads CASSRGLAEAKTRGETQYF. The CDR3 DNA reads as TGTGCCAGTAGTAGGGGTCTAGCGGAGGCAAAAACCCGAGGAGAGACCCAGTACTTC. The J gene is TRBJ2-5, the V gene TRBV19; 7 nucleotides align to TRBD2. V shed 4 bases, J shed 4 bases, and the junction held 21 bases outside the gene matches. Germline CDR1 is LNHDA and CDR2 is SQIVND (reference sequence). The CDR3 runs to 19 residues.

The chain is built from TRBV29-1 and TRBJ2-3; D remains ambiguous. Per germline, CDR1 SQVTM and CDR2 ANQGSEA. The CDR3 loop spans 13 amino acids. With 4 bases removed from V and 2 bases from J, the gap between germline ends came to 10 bases. The CDR3: CSVGARLTDTQYF. The CDR3, as DNA: TGCAGCGTTGGGGCCCGGCTCACAGATACGCAGTATTTT.

This chain links TRBV9 with TRBJ2-7; 7 bases line up with TRBD2. The V gene's germline CDR1 is SGDLS and CDR2 YYNGEE. The CDR3 spans 15 residues. J lost 1 base, V lost 0 bases, and 4 bases had no gene match. For the CDR3, the DNA is TGTGCCAGCAGCGTAGTGGCTAGCGGATCCTACGAGCAGTACTTC. This codes for CASSVVASGSYEQYF. The complete variable domain, with remaining parts taken from reference TRBV9 and TRBJ2-7, reads DSGVTQTPKHLITATGQRVTLRCSPRSGDLSVYWYQQSLDQGLQFLIQYYNGEERAKGNILERFSAQQFPDLHSELNLSSLELGDSALYFCASSVVASGSYEQYFGPGTRLTVT.

The CDR3 region is CASSLAASGRKADTQYF. As DNA, the CDR3 is TGTGCCAGCAGCTTGGCCGCTAGCGGGAGAAAGGCAGATACGCAGTATTTT. The chain has TRBV5-4 and TRBJ2-3; TRBD2 matches 10 bases. With 0 bases clipped from V and 4 bases from J, the junction kept 8 bases outside the gene matches. From germline, CDR1 is SGHNT and CDR2 YYREEE (reference sequence). The CDR3 spans 17 residues.

This chain uses TRBV25-1 with TRBJ1-1; 7 bases fit TRBD1. Trimming removed 4 bases from V and 10 bases from J; junction bases left unmatched: 3. The germline CDR1 and CDR2 sequences are MGHDK and SYGVNS. The CDR3 covers 11 residues. Written as DNA, the CDR3 is TGTGCCAGCAGTGGACAGGGAGGAGCTTTCTTT. As protein: CASSGQGGAFF.

This clone was seen a handful of times. The chain recombines TRBV7-2 with TRBJ1-4; D is uncertain. The CDR3 runs to 13 residues. The germline V and J ends were trimmed by 1 base and 5 bases, with 5 bases remaining between them. Germline CDR1 and CDR2: SGHTA and FQGNSA. CDR3: CASSLGGNEKLFF. The CDR3 nucleotides read TGTGCCAGCAGCTTAGGAGGAAATGAAAAACTGTTTTTT. The entire variable domain, with the rest obtained from reference TRBV7-2 and TRBJ1-4, is as follows: GAGVSQSPSNKVTEKGKDVELRCDPISGHTALYWYRQSLGQGLEFLIYFQGNSAPDKSGLPSDRFSAERTGGSVSTLTIQRTQQEDSAVYLCASSLGGNEKLFFGSGTQLSVL.

V and J are TRBV7-8 and TRBJ1-1; 7 bases line up with TRBD1. In germline, CDR1 is SGHVS, CDR2 FQNEAQ. Trimming removed 6 bases from V and 6 bases from J; junction bases left unmatched: 10. The CDR3 contains 14 residues. The CDR3 sequence: CASSPTGRAAEAFF. In DNA form, the CDR3 reads TGTGCCAGCAGTCCGACAGGGCGGGCGGCTGAAGCTTTCTTT.

The genes are TRBV2 and TRBJ1-5; TRBD1 matches 10 bases. The ends lost 3 bases at V and 1 base at J; junction bases unmatched: 12. The CDR3 has 19 amino acids. CDR1 is SNHLY and CDR2 is FYNNEI in the germline V gene. CDR3 sequence (DNA): TGTGCCAGCAGTGAGGGCCTGGGACAGGGGAAGAGAAGCAATCAGCCCCAGCATTTT. Protein: CASSEGLGQGKRSNQPQHF. Supplemented by reference TRBV2 and TRBJ1-5, the full variable domain reads EPEVTQTPSHQVTQMGQEVILRCVPISNHLYFYWYRQILGQKVEFLVSFYNNEISEKSEIFDDQFSVERPDGSNFTLKIRSTKLEDSAMYFCASSEGLGQGKRSNQPQHFGDGTRLSIL.

This chain uses TRBV7-2 with TRBJ1-2, with TRBD1 matching over 8 bases. With V trimmed by 8 bases and J by 3 bases, 8 bases remained unmatched. The germline V gene has CDR1 SGHTA and CDR2 FQGNSA. The CDR3 loop spans 14 amino acids. The CDR3 DNA reads as TGTGCCAGCGGACCGACAGGGGCGTACTATGGCTACACCTTC. Translating it yields CASGPTGAYYGYTF.

This chain connects TRBV4-3 to TRBJ2-7; 10 bases align to TRBD1. After removal of 3 bases from V and 3 bases from J, the junction contained 5 bases not matched to a gene. This CDR3 spans 15 amino acids. CDR1 LGHNA and CDR2 YSLEER come from the germline V gene. This chain's CDR3 is CASSQAGTGDYEQYF. The CDR3 bases are TGCGCCAGCAGCCAGGCGGGGACAGGGGACTACGAGCAGTACTTC.

The chain recombines TRBV5-1 with TRBJ2-7; 11 bases agree with TRBD2. This CDR3 is 15 amino acids long. The germline V gene encodes CDR1 SGHRS and CDR2 YFSETQ. The V and J ends lost 2 bases and 5 bases, in that order; junction bases with no gene match: 6. The CDR3 spells CASSFRTSGSDEQYF. The CDR3 DNA follows: TGCGCCAGCAGCTTCCGGACTAGCGGGTCCGACGAGCAGTACTTC.

This chain links TRBV5-1 with TRBJ1-4; 8 positions match TRBD1. The CDR3 contains 15 residues. Germline loops: CDR1 SGHRS, CDR2 YFSETQ. V shed 2 bases, J shed 2 bases, and the junction held 2 bases outside the gene matches. CDR3 loop: CASSFDRGTNEKLFF. The CDR3 nucleotides are TGCGCCAGCAGCTTCGACAGGGGTACTAATGAAAAACTGTTTTTT.